One and the same sample provided the 7 T cell receptor beta chains below, sequenced in a study of T-cell reconstitution after alpha-beta-depleted transplantation in children. Unique molecular identifiers tagged the TCRbeta library. TCRdb fed the PCR reads into MiXCR, producing one record per CDR3 protein. This table has around 300,000 distinct CDR3 sequences, approximately 23% appearing once. The starting material was PBMCs, mostly from graft donor cells, obtained 180 days after TCRalphabeta/CD19-depleted stem cell transplant. The receptors stem from a male patient aged 10 to 17 who had a stem cell transplant for acute lymphoblastic leukemia, so the T cells may come from the graft donor.

This clonotype has only one observation. The chain is built from TRBV5-5 and TRBJ2-5; perhaps TRBD1 as D (6 bases). The V gene lost 4 bases and the J gene lost 5 bases, with 18 bases spanning the gap. Per the germline V gene, CDR1 is SGHKS and CDR2 is YYEKEE (reference sequence). The CDR3 has 15 residues. Here the CDR3 DNA reads TGTGCCAGCAGCCAAAACTACAGGGACGGTGAGACCCAGTACTTC. This gives the protein CASSQNYRDGETQYF.

This clonotype turned up a few times. The J gene is TRBJ2-5, the V gene TRBV27, with D possibly matching TRBD1 (6 bases). The CDR3 is made up of 15 amino acids. Germline CDR1 reads MNHEY; CDR2 reads SMNVEV (reference sequence). V lost 6 bases and J 5 bases, leaving 19 bases between the germline ends. CDR3 coding DNA: TGTGCCAGCAGCACTCCAGGGGTATGGGGGGAGACCCAGTACTTC. Translating it yields CASSTPGVWGETQYF.

The chain couples TRBV15 to TRBJ2-2; 8 nucleotides agree with TRBD2. Germline-derived CDR1 and CDR2 are LNHNV and YYDKDF (reference sequence). The CDR3 is 18 residues long. V lost 0 bases to trimming and J lost 3 bases; unmatched junction nucleotides: 9. The CDR3 sequence is CATSRDPREGRDTGELFF. The CDR3 DNA is TGTGCCACCAGCAGAGATCCCCGGGAGGGCCGGGACACCGGGGAGCTGTTTTTT. Together with reference TRBV15 and TRBJ2-2, the CDR3 gives the full variable domain: DAMVIQNPRYQVTQFGKPVTLSCSQTLNHNVMYWYQQKSSQAPKLLFHYYDKDFNNEADTPDNFQSRRPNTSFCFLDIRSPGLGDTAMYLCATSRDPREGRDTGELFFGEGSRLTVL.

This clonotype has only a few counts. The V and J genes are TRBV18 and TRBJ2-1; unclear D gene. Per germline, CDR1 KGHSH and CDR2 LQKENI. Trimming removed 1 base at V and 1 base at J, with 11 bases between. The CDR3 totals 16 residues. The CDR3 loop is CASSPLDRQSYNEQFF. The CDR3 nucleotides are TGTGCCAGCTCACCACTAGATCGCCAGTCCTACAATGAGCAGTTCTTC.

This chain uses TRBV20-1 with TRBJ2-1, with D possibly being TRBD2 (6 bases). V dropped 1 base and J dropped 12 bases, with 16 bases sitting between them. Germline V gene sequence: CDR1 DFQATT, CDR2 SNEGSKA (reference sequence). The CDR3 is 13 residues long. The CDR3 DNA follows: TGCAGTGCTAGAGTAACTAGCAAGGGTGGGCAGTTCTTC. It translates to CSARVTSKGGQFF.

The table lists this clonotype with many counts. The rearrangement links TRBV28 to TRBJ2-7; possible D gene TRBD2, 6 bases. The CDR3 has 12 amino acids. V lost 5 bases to trimming and J lost 12 bases, with 17 bases between them. Germline V gene lookup returns CDR1 MDHEN and CDR2 SYDVKM. The CDR3 sequence is CASSAAGRLRYF. The CDR3 DNA follows: TGTGCCAGCAGTGCGGCAGGGAGGCTGCGGTACTTC.

This clonotype was recorded a few times. The V and J genes are TRBV5-5 and TRBJ2-7, with D possibly TRBD2 on 6 matching bases. The CDR3 runs to 16 residues. Trimming left V 0 bases short and J 3 bases short, with 16 bases between. Germline lookup yields CDR1 SGHKS and CDR2 YYEKEE (reference sequence). The CDR3 bases are TGTGCCAGCAGCTTGGCCGGGGGAGTGGCCTTCTACGAGCAGTACTTC. It specifies CASSLAGGVAFYEQYF.